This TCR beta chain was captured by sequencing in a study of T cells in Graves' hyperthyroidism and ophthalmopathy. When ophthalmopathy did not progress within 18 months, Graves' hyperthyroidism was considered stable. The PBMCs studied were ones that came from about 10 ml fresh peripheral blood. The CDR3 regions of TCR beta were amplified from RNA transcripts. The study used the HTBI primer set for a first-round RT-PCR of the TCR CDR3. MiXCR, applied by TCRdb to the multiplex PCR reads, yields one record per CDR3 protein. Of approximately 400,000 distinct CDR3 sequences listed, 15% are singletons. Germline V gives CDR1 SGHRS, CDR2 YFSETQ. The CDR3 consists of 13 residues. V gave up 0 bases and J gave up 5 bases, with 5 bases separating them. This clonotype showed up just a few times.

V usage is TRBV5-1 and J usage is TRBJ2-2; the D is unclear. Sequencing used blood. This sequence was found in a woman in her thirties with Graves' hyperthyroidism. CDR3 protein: CASSLALTGELFF. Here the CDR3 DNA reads TGCGCCAGCAGCTTGGCTCTTACCGGGGAGCTGTTTTTT.